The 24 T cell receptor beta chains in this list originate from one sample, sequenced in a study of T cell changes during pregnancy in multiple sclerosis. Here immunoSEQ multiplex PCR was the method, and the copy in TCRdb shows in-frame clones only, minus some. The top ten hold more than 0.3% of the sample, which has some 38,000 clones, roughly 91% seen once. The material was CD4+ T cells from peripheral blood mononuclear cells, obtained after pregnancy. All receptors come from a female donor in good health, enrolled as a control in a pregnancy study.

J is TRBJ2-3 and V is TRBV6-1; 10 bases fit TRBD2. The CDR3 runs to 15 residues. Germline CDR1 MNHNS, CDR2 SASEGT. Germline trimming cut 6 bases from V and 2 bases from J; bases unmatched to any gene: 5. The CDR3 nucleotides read TGTGCCAGCAGGGGGAGCGGGAGGGCCACAGATACGCAGTATTTT. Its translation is CASRGSGRATDTQYF.

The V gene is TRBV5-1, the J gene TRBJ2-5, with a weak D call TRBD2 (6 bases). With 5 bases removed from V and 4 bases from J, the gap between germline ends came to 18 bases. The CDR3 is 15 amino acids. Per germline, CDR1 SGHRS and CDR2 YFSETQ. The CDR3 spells CASSSPGMRGETQYF. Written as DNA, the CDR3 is TGCGCCAGCAGTTCCCCAGGAATGCGGGGAGAGACCCAGTACTTC. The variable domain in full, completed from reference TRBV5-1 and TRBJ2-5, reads KAGVTQTPRYLIKTRGQQVTLSCSPISGHRSVSWYQQTPGQGLQFLFEYFSETQRNKGNFPGRFSGRQFSNSRSEMNVSTLELGDSALYLCASSSPGMRGETQYFGPGTRLLVL.

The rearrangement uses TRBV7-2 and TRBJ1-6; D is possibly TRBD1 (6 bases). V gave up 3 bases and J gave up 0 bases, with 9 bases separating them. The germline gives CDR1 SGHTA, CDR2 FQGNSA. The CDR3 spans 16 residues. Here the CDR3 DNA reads TGTGCCAGCAGCTTGGACAGAAGCTCCTATAATTCACCCCTCCACTTT. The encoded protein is CASSLDRSSYNSPLHF.

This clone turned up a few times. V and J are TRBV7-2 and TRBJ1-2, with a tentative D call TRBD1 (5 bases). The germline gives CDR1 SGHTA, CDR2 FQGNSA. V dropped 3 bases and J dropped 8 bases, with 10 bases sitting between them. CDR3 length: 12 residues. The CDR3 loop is CASSFGGVGYTF. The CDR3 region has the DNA TGTGCCAGCAGCTTCGGGGGGGTCGGCTACACCTTC.

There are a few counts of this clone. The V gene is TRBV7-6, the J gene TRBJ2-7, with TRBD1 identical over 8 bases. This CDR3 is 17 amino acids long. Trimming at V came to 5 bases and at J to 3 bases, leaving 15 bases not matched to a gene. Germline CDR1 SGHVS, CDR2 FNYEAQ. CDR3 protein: CASSPRVLGQGLYEQYF. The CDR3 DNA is TGTGCCAGCAGCCCGCGGGTTTTAGGACAGGGACTCTACGAGCAGTACTTC.

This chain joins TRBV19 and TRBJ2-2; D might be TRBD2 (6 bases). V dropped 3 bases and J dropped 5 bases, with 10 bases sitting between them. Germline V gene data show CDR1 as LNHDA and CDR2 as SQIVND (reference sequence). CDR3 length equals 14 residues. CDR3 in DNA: TGTGCCAGTAGTATTACAGGAGGGACCGGGGAGCTGTTTTTT. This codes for CASSITGGTGELFF.

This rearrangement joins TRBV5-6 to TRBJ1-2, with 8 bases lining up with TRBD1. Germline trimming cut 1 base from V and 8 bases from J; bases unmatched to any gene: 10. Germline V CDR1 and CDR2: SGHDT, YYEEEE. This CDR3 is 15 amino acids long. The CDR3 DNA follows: TGTGCCAGCAGCTTGCAGGCACAGGGGGGAAGGGGCTACACCTTC. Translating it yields CASSLQAQGGRGYTF.

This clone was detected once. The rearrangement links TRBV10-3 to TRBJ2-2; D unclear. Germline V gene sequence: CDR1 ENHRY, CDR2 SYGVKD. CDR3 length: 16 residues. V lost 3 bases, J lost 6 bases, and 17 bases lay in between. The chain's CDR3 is CAISDSRGITAGELFF. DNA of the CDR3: TGTGCCATCAGTGACTCGCGAGGCATTACCGCCGGGGAGCTGTTTTTT.

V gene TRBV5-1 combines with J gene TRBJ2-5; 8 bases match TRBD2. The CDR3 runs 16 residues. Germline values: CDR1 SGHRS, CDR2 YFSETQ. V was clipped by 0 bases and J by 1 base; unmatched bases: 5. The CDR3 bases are TGCGCCAGCAGCTTGGCCAGGCTAGCGGGCCAAGAGACCCAGTACTTC. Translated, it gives CASSLARLAGQETQYF.

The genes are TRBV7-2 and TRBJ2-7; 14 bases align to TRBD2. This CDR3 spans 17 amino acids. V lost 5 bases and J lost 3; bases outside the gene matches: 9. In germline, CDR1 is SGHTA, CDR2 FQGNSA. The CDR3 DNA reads TGTGCCAGCAGCCCATCGGGACTAGCGGGAGAGGGCTACGAGCAGTACTTC. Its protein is CASSPSGLAGEGYEQYF. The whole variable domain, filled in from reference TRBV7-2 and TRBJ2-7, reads GAGVSQSPSNKVTEKGKDVELRCDPISGHTALYWYRQSLGQGLEFLIYFQGNSAPDKSGLPSDRFSAERTGGSVSTLTIQRTQQEDSAVYLCASSPSGLAGEGYEQYFGPGTRLTVT.

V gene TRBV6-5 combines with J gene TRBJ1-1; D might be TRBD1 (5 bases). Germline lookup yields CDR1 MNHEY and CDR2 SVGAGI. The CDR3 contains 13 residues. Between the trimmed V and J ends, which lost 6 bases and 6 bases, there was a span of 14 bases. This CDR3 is CASRPPRGAEAFF. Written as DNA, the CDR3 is TGTGCCAGCAGGCCCCCACGGGGGGCTGAAGCTTTCTTT.

Here the CDR3 DNA reads TGTGCCAGCAGCTTCGGGGAATCAACTAATGAAAAACTGTTTTTT. Residues: CASSFGESTNEKLFF. V is TRBV11-2 and J is TRBJ1-4, with D unclear. The V gene's germline CDR1 is SGHAT and CDR2 FQNNGV. This CDR3 is built from 15 residues. V lost 3 bases to trimming and J lost 0 bases, with 8 bases between them.

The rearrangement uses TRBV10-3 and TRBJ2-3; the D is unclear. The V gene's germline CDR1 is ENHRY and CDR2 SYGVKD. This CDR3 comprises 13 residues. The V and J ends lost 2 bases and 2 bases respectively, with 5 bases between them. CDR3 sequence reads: CAISEGTTDTQYF. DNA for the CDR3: TGTGCCATCAGTGAGGGCACCACAGATACGCAGTATTTT.

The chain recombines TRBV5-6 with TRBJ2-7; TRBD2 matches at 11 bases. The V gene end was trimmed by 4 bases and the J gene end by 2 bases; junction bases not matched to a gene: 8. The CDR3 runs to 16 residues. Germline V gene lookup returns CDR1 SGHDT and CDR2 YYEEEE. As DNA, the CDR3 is TGTGCCAGCAGCCCTGGGACTAGCGGACTCACCTACGAGCAGTACTTC. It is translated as CASSPGTSGLTYEQYF.

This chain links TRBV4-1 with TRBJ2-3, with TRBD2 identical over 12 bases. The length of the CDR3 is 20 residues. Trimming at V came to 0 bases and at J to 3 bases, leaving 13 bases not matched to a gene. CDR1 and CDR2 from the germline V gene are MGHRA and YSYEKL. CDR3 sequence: CASSQEGPSGRAGITDTQYF. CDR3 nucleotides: TGCGCCAGCAGCCAAGAGGGGCCTAGCGGGAGGGCCGGGATAACAGATACGCAGTATTTT.

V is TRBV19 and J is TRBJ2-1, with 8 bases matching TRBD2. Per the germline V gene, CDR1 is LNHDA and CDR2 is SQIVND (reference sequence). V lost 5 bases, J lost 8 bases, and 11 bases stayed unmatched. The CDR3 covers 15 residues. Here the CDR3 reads CASSYDGGAPYEQFF. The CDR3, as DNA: TGTGCCAGTAGTTACGACGGGGGGGCCCCCTATGAGCAGTTCTTC.

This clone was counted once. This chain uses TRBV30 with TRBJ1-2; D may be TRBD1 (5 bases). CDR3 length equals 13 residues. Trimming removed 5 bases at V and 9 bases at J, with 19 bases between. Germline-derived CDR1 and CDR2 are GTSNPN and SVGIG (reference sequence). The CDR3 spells CAWLGGDACCYTF. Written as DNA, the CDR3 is TGTGCCTGGTTGGGGGGGGACGCTTGCTGCTACACCTTC.

CDR3: CASSVPGTSSYNEQFF. CDR3 in DNA: TGTGCCAGCAGCGTTCCCGGGACTAGCAGCTACAATGAGCAGTTCTTC. The chain is built from TRBV9 and TRBJ2-1; TRBD2 matches at 9 bases. The V gene's germline CDR1 is SGDLS and CDR2 YYNGEE. With 2 bases clipped from V and 3 bases from J, the junction kept 6 bases outside the gene matches. The CDR3 length is 16 residues. Together with reference TRBV9 and TRBJ2-1, the CDR3 gives the full variable domain: DSGVTQTPKHLITATGQRVTLRCSPRSGDLSVYWYQQSLDQGLQFLIQYYNGEERAKGNILERFSAQQFPDLHSELNLSSLELGDSALYFCASSVPGTSSYNEQFFGPGTRLTVL.

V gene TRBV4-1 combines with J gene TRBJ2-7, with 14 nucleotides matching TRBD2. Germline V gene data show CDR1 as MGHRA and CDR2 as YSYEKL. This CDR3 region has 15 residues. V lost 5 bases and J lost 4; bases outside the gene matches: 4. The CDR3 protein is CASSAGTSGGYEQYF. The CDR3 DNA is TGCGCCAGCAGCGCTGGGACTAGCGGGGGTTACGAGCAGTACTTC.

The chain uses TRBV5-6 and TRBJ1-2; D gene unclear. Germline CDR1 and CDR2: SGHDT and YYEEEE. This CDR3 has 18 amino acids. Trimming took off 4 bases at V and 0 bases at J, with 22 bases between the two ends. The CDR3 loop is CASSPEGGSRLPNYGYTF. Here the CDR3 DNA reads TGTGCCAGCAGCCCCGAAGGCGGATCCCGACTGCCTAACTATGGCTACACCTTC.

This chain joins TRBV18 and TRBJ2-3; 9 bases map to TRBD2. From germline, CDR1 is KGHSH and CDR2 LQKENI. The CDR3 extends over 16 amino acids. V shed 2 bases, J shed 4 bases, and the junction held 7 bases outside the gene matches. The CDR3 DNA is TGTGCCAGCTCACCAAATATCTTAGCGGGAGCAGATACGCAGTATTTT. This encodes CASSPNILAGADTQYF.

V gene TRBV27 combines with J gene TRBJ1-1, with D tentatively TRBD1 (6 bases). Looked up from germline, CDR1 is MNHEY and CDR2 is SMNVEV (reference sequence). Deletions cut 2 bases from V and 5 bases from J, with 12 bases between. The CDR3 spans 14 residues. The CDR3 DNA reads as TGTGCCAGCAGTTTAAACAGGGTTTGGACTGAAGCTTTCTTT. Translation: CASSLNRVWTEAFF.

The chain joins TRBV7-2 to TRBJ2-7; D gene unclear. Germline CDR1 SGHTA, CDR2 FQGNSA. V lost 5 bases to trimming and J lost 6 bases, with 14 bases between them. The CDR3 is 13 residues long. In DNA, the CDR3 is TGTGCCAGCAGCACCTCCTCGAGTTTCGAGCAGTACTTC. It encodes CASSTSSSFEQYF.

DNA for the CDR3: TGTGCCAGCAGCGTAGTAGGGGGCGACACCGGGGAGCTGTTTTTT. Its translation: CASSVVGGDTGELFF. The J gene is TRBJ2-2, the V gene TRBV9, with TRBD1 identical over 7 bases. Unmatched junction bases numbered 2, after V lost 0 bases and J lost 3 bases. This CDR3 has 15 residues. Germline CDR1 and CDR2: SGDLS and YYNGEE.